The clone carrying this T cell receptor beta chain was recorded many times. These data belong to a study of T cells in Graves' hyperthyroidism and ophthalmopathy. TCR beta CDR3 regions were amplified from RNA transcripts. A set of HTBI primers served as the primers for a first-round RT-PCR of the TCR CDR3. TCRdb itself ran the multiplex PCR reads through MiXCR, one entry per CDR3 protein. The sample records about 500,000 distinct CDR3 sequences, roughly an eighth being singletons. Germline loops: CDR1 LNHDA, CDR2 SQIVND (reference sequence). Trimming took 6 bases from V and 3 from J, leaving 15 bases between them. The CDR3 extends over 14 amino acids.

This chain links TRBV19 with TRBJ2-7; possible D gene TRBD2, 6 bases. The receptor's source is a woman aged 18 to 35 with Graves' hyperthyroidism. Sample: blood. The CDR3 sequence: CASSFLGGGYEQYF. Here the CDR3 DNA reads TGTGCCAGTAGCTTCCTGGGGGGAGGCTACGAGCAGTACTTC. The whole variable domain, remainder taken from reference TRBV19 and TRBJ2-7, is DGGITQSPKYLFRKEGQNVTLSCEQNLNHDAMYWYRQDPGQGLRLIYYSQIVNDFQKGDIAEGYSVSREKKESFPLTVTSAQKNPTAFYLCASSFLGGGYEQYFGPGTRLTVT.